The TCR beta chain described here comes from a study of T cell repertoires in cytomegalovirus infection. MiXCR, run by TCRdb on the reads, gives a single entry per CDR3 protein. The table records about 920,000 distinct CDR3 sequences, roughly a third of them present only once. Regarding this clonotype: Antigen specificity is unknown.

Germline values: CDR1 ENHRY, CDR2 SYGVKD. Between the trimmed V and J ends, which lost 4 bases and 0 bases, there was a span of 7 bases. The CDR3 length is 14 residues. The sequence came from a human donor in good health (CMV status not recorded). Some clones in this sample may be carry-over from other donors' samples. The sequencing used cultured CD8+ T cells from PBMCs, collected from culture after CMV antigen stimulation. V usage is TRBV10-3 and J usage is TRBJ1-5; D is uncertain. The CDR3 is CAISVADSNQPQHF. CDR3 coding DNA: TGTGCCATCAGTGTGGCGGATAGCAATCAGCCCCAGCATTTT.